A selection of T cell receptor beta chains follows, all from one sample in a study of early T cells in non-severe SARS-CoV-2 infection. TCRdb redid the calling of the 5' RACE reads with MiXCR, one entry per CDR3 protein. The sample includes about 35,000 distinct CDR3 sequences, over 4.5% seen only once; the top ten take 7.6%. Sequenced input: whole blood. The receptor source for this set is an adult who was a healthcare worker with PCR-confirmed SARS-CoV-2 infection or an uninfected control (not recorded which). The CDR3 runs from the conserved cysteine through the conserved F or W. D genes are given only for firm matches.

v_gene: TRBV20-1; len: 14; d_gene: NA; CDR3aa: CSASEDRGGNEQFF
v_gene: TRBV5-6; len: 16; d_gene: NA; CDR3aa: CASSLGRDGFNYGYTF
v_gene: TRBV7-2; len: 11; d_gene: NA; CDR3aa: CASSLADTQYF
v_gene: TRBV6-5; len: 13; d_gene: NA; CDR3aa: CASSIRQVGELFF
v_gene: TRBV5-1; len: 15; d_gene: NA; CDR3aa: CASSWGRADHTEAFF
v_gene: TRBV9; len: 14; d_gene: TRBD2; CDR3aa: CASSASGTSTEQYF
v_gene: TRBV20-1; len: 16; d_gene: TRBD2; CDR3aa: CSAPRERGAQGNEQFF
v_gene: TRBV15; len: 15; d_gene: NA; CDR3aa: CATSRDSRVGNEQYF
v_gene: TRBV25-1; len: 13; d_gene: TRBD2; CDR3aa: CASRRPGGTEQFF
v_gene: TRBV12-3/TRBV12-4; len: 14; d_gene: TRBD1; CDR3aa: CASSVGQGAKGYTF
v_gene: TRBV4-3; len: 14; d_gene: TRBD2; CDR3aa: CASSPTSGFYEQYF
v_gene: TRBV5-1; len: 12; d_gene: NA; CDR3aa: CASSLVGRELFF
v_gene: TRBV7-2; len: 14; d_gene: NA; CDR3aa: CASSLVLGGGEQYF
v_gene: TRBV28; len: 17; d_gene: NA; CDR3aa: CASPPPGSRQPVGEQYF
v_gene: TRBV11-2; len: 16; d_gene: TRBD2; CDR3aa: CASSLGGLAVSNEQFF
v_gene: TRBV11-3; len: 13; d_gene: NA; CDR3aa: CASSSHFTDTQYF
v_gene: TRBV4-3; len: 18; d_gene: TRBD2; CDR3aa: CASSQDRASGGRTDTQYF
v_gene: TRBV27; len: 12; d_gene: NA; CDR3aa: CASRRGGNEQYF
v_gene: TRBV6-5; len: 12; d_gene: NA; CDR3aa: CASTIPPNEQFF
v_gene: TRBV4-1; len: 12; d_gene: NA; CDR3aa: CASSLDNTETFF
v_gene: TRBV6-5; len: 13; d_gene: NA; CDR3aa: CASSYSAQGYAFF
v_gene: TRBV20-1; len: 14; d_gene: TRBD1; CDR3aa: CSASWTGESETQYF
v_gene: TRBV11-2; len: 13; d_gene: NA; CDR3aa: CASRGAAYNEQFF
v_gene: TRBV5-1; len: 14; d_gene: TRBD1; CDR3aa: CASSGGQGVYGYTF
v_gene: TRBV27; len: 14; d_gene: NA; CDR3aa: CASKNGGSYNEQFF
v_gene: TRBV18; len: 16; d_gene: NA; CDR3aa: CASSPAARSSYNEQFF
v_gene: TRBV27; len: 15; d_gene: NA; CDR3aa: CASSFGRAGTGELFF
v_gene: TRBV4-1; len: 16; d_gene: NA; CDR3aa: CASRSWGGANTGELFF
v_gene: TRBV4-1; len: 15; d_gene: NA; CDR3aa: CASSPADKTDSEQYF
v_gene: TRBV30; len: 11; d_gene: NA; CDR3aa: CAWSVASEAFF
v_gene: TRBV12-3/TRBV12-4; len: 13; d_gene: TRBD1; CDR3aa: CASSKTGRETQYF
v_gene: TRBV19; len: 15; d_gene: NA; CDR3aa: CASSMVRSNTGELFF
v_gene: TRBV10-3; len: 13; d_gene: NA; CDR3aa: CAISEFAGETQYF
v_gene: TRBV30; len: 14; d_gene: TRBD2; CDR3aa: CAWSYSGRAYEQYF
v_gene: TRBV7-6; len: 15; d_gene: TRBD2; CDR3aa: CASSSSGGAYNEQFF
v_gene: TRBV3-1; len: 14; d_gene: NA; CDR3aa: CASSGRREREKLFF
v_gene: TRBV12-3/TRBV12-4; len: 15; d_gene: TRBD1; CDR3aa: CASSLAGQGWNEQFF
v_gene: TRBV7-2; len: 13; d_gene: TRBD1; CDR3aa: CASSFRTGKEAFF
v_gene: TRBV4-1; len: 13; d_gene: NA; CDR3aa: CASSQAFTDTQYF
v_gene: TRBV20-1; len: 14; d_gene: NA; CDR3aa: CSAPDAKGTDTQYF
v_gene: TRBV5-1; len: 12; d_gene: NA; CDR3aa: CASSFPGDEQFF
v_gene: TRBV29-1; len: 13; d_gene: NA; CDR3aa: CSVVLGAKNIQYF
v_gene: TRBV29-1; len: 11; d_gene: NA; CDR3aa: CSVALSFEQYF
v_gene: TRBV5-1; len: 16; d_gene: TRBD2; CDR3aa: CASSLGSAGEKETQYF
v_gene: TRBV3-1; len: 16; d_gene: TRBD1; CDR3aa: CASSHSDRDFDVEQYF
v_gene: TRBV5-5; len: 13; d_gene: NA; CDR3aa: CASLTGTAGELFF
v_gene: TRBV20-1; len: 15; d_gene: TRBD2; CDR3aa: CSATTSGRGSDTQYF
v_gene: TRBV7-9; len: 16; d_gene: TRBD2; CDR3aa: CASSCCGGPLYNEQFF